The 10 T cell receptor beta chains presented below share a single source sample, sequenced in a study of cytomegalovirus exposure and HLA in healthy donors. In the PCR, 60 Vbeta and 13 Jbeta primers were used. Using immunoSEQ multiplex PCR, the repertoire was profiled, and TCRdb retains in-frame clones only, with some absent. Among roughly 140,000 clones listed, 50% to 75% were seen once. Material for sequencing was PBMCs. These receptors came from a woman in her 30s in good health and CMV-seropositive.

This sequence joins TRBV5-5 and TRBJ2-5; no clear D. The end of the DNA fits TRBJ2-7 better, so the J call may be wrong. Germline CDR1 and CDR2: SGHKS and YYEKEE (reference sequence). This CDR3 has 14 residues. The CDR3 sequence: CASSLDPAKSEQYF. The DNA of the CDR3 is TGTGCCAGCAGCTTGGACCCTGCTAAATCCGAGCAGTACTTC.

The gene calls are TRBV7-6 and TRBJ2-7; 9 positions agree with TRBD2. The CDR3 has 15 residues. J lost 7 bases, V lost 3 bases, and 10 bases had no gene match. Germline CDR1 SGHVS, CDR2 FNYEAQ. The CDR3 here is CASSFRRKAGGEQYF. The CDR3, as DNA: TGTGCCAGCAGCTTCCGACGGAAAGCGGGAGGTGAGCAGTACTTC.

Only a few counts were recorded for this clone. CDR3 DNA: TGTGCCAGCAGCGTACTGGCGGGAACCGGAAACACCATATATTTT. Translation gives CASSVLAGTGNTIYF. The chain recombines TRBV9 with TRBJ1-3, with D uncertain. This CDR3 is built from 15 residues. Per germline, CDR1 SGDLS and CDR2 YYNGEE. Trimming removed 1 base from V and 4 bases from J, with 12 bases in between.

The chain combines TRBV16 with TRBJ2-5; D may be TRBD1 (6 bases). Trimming shortened V by 2 bases and J by 0 bases, and 16 bases separated the two germline ends. Germline V gene lookup returns CDR1 KGHSY and CDR2 FQNENV. This CDR3 region has 17 residues. CDR3 region: CASSQPLDRAYQETQYF. The DNA of the CDR3 is TGTGCCAGCAGCCAACCTCTGGACAGAGCGTACCAAGAGACCCAGTACTTC.

The gene calls are TRBV30 and TRBJ2-2; 9 bases line up with TRBD1. The CDR3 totals 12 residues. With 4 bases clipped from V and 13 bases from J, the junction kept 7 bases outside the gene matches. CDR1 is GTSNPN, CDR2 SVGIG, per germline (reference sequence). The CDR3 sequence: CAWIRTGVGLFF. The CDR3 DNA follows: TGTGCCTGGATCCGGACAGGGGTGGGGCTGTTTTTT. Supplemented by reference TRBV30 and TRBJ2-2, the full variable domain reads SQTIHQWPATLVQPVGSPLSLECTVEGTSNPNLYWYRQAAGRGLQLLFYSVGIGQISSEVPQNLSASRPQDRQFILSSKKLLLSDSGFYLCAWIRTGVGLFFGEGSRLTVL.

The gene calls are TRBV5-8 and TRBJ1-2, with 8 bases matching TRBD1. This CDR3 contains 15 residues. Germline CDR1 is SGHTS and CDR2 is YDEGEE. Trimming took 1 base from V and 8 from J; bases not matched to a gene: 10. The DNA of the CDR3 is TGTGCCAGCAGCTTGAGGACAGGGAAAAAGGAGGGCTACACCTTC. Translation gives CASSLRTGKKEGYTF.

With regard to this clone: The CDR3 does not close with the conserved phenylalanine or tryptophan, likely indicating a read error. The CDR3 nucleotides are TGTGCCAGCAGTTTACAGCAGGGTATCACAGATACGCAGTATGTT. This encodes CASSLQQGITDTQYV. The genes are TRBV6-5 and TRBJ2-3; maybe TRBD1 (5 bases). Germline values: CDR1 MNHEY, CDR2 SVGAGI. This CDR3 comprises 15 residues. V lost 4 bases to trimming and J lost 2 bases, with 13 bases between them.

The chain uses TRBV5-1 and TRBJ1-3; no clear D. In germline, CDR1 is SGHRS, CDR2 YFSETQ. This CDR3 region has 15 residues. V lost 4 bases and J lost 1, with 12 bases in between. The CDR3 sequence is CASSPSGVSGNTIYF. The DNA for the CDR3 is TGCGCCAGCAGCCCGTCCGGTGTTTCTGGAAACACCATATATTTT.

The chain links TRBV6-5 to TRBJ1-2; D ambiguous. V lost 5 bases, J lost 5 bases, and 9 bases lay in between. CDR1 is MNHEY and CDR2 is SVGAGI in the germline V gene. The CDR3 consists of 12 residues. In nucleotides, the CDR3 is TGTGCCAGCAGTGATCCGAGATATGGCTACACCTTC. Translated, it gives CASSDPRYGYTF.

The V call is TRBV2, the J call TRBJ2-7; TRBD1 aligns across 8 bases. This CDR3 has 15 residues. Unmatched junction bases numbered 14, after V lost 6 bases and J lost 7 bases. The germline V gene has CDR1 SNHLY and CDR2 FYNNEI. As DNA, the CDR3 is TGTGCCAGCAGCCCGCAGGGGGCCCCTGAGTGGGAGCAGTACTTC. This gives the protein CASSPQGAPEWEQYF. Combining the CDR3 with reference TRBV2 and TRBJ2-7 gives the whole variable domain EPEVTQTPSHQVTQMGQEVILRCVPISNHLYFYWYRQILGQKVEFLVSFYNNEISEKSEIFDDQFSVERPDGSNFTLKIRSTKLEDSAMYFCASSPQGAPEWEQYFGPGTRLTVT.